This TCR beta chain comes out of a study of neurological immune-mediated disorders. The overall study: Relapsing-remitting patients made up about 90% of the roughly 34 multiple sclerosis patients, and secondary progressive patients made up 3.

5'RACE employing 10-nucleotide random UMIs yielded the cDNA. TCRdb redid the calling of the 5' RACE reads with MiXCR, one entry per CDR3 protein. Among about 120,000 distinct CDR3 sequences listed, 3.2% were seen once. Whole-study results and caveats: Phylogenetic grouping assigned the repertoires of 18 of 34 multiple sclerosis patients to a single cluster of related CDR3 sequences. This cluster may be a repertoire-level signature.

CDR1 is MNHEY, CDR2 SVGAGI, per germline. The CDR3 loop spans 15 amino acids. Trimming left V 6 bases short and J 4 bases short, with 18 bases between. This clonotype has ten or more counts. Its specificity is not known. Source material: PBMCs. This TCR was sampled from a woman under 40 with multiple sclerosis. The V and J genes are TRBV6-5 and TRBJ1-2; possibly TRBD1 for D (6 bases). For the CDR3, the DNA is TGTGCCAGCAGCTCCATTGGACAGCCGTTCTATGGCTACACCTTC. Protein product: CASSSIGQPFYGYTF.